Presented here are 28 T cell receptor beta chains from one specimen sequenced in a study of beta chain features in type 1 diabetes. Isolated RNA was reverse transcribed in full, so expressed TCRB transcripts were sequenced. Generated by immunoSEQ multiplex PCR, the TCRdb table keeps only in-frame clones and is missing some. The sample contains some 330,000 clones, approximately 9.9% of which appear only once. The sequenced sample consisted of naive CD4+ T cells from blood. The receptor set was obtained from a woman aged 25-40 years in good health.

This clone was picked up a small number of times. The chain uses TRBV30 and TRBJ2-3; TRBD2 might be the D (6 bases). Trimming pared 4 bases from V and 5 bases from J, leaving 19 bases between. Germline lookup yields CDR1 GTSNPN and CDR2 SVGIG (reference sequence). The CDR3 runs 15 residues. CDR3 protein: CAWNLFGTRLDTQYF. The CDR3 DNA reads as TGTGCCTGGAATCTGTTTGGGACTCGTTTAGATACGCAGTATTTT. Supplemented by reference TRBV30 and TRBJ2-3, the full variable domain reads SQTIHQWPATLVQPVGSPLSLECTVEGTSNPNLYWYRQAAGRGLQLLFYSVGIGQISSEVPQNLSASRPQDRQFILSSKKLLLSDSGFYLCAWNLFGTRLDTQYFGPGTRLTVL.

This clone turned up a few times. The chain joins TRBV7-2 to TRBJ2-4, with TRBD1 as a possible D gene (6 bases). This CDR3 spans 15 amino acids. Germline V CDR1 and CDR2: SGHTA, FQGNSA. Trimming removed 5 bases from V and 9 bases from J, with 20 bases in between. CDR3 loop: CASSTPQTGRAIQYF. The CDR3 DNA follows: TGTGCCAGCAGCACCCCACAAACAGGGAGAGCCATTCAGTACTTC.

This clone was detected a few times. This chain connects TRBV30 to TRBJ1-1, with D unclear. The CDR3 has 14 residues. The germline V gene encodes CDR1 GTSNPN and CDR2 SVGIG (reference sequence). Trimming removed 0 bases from V and 2 bases from J, with 10 bases in between. The DNA of the CDR3 is TGTGCCTGGAGTGTAGGTCAGGCAAACACTGAAGCTTTCTTT. It codes for CAWSVGQANTEAFF.

The chain is built from TRBV7-9 and TRBJ2-5; D might be TRBD1 (5 bases). The germline CDR1 and CDR2 sequences are SEHNR and FQNEAQ (reference sequence). Trimming took 5 bases from V and 4 from J, leaving 14 bases between them. The CDR3 is 14 amino acids. The CDR3 DNA sequence: TGTGCCAGCAGCCCCCGGGCAGGGTCAGAGACCCAGTACTTC. The encoded protein is CASSPRAGSETQYF.

The chain couples TRBV7-2 to TRBJ2-7; D not certain. CDR3 size: 14 residues. V dropped 5 bases and J dropped 4 bases, with 15 bases sitting between them. Germline V CDR1 and CDR2: SGHTA, FQGNSA. The CDR3 protein is CASSLDQFRYEQYF. The CDR3 nucleotides read TGTGCCAGCAGCCTAGACCAATTCCGGTACGAGCAGTACTTC.

This clone was seen only a few times. The chain combines TRBV9 with TRBJ2-5, with unresolved D. Germline assignment: CDR1 SGDLS and CDR2 YYNGEE. Trimming cost V 0 bases and J 0 bases, with 9 bases left between them. The CDR3 spans 15 residues. The CDR3 reads CASSVEAGYQETQYF. CDR3 sequence (DNA): TGTGCCAGCAGCGTAGAGGCCGGGTACCAAGAGACCCAGTACTTC.

The chain uses TRBV4-3 and TRBJ1-3; D not resolved. V was pared by 0 bases and J by 7 bases, with 13 bases between. From germline, CDR1 is LGHNA and CDR2 YSLEER. This CDR3 is built from 15 residues. The CDR3 DNA is TGCGCCAGCAGCCAAGAGGTCAGGCTGACGAACACCATATATTTT. This gives the protein CASSQEVRLTNTIYF.

A few counts support this clone. The chain links TRBV7-9 to TRBJ2-2; 12 bases are shared with TRBD2. Germline V gene lookup returns CDR1 SEHNR and CDR2 FQNEAQ (reference sequence). The CDR3 contains 17 residues. The V segment lost 5 bases and the J segment 4 bases; nucleotides outside the gene matches: 8. The CDR3 DNA reads TGTGCCAGCAGCCCTCGACTAGCGGGAGTCTTCACCGGGGAGCTGTTTTTT. Protein product: CASSPRLAGVFTGELFF. Full variable domain (missing parts from reference TRBV7-9 and TRBJ2-2): DTGVSQNPRHKITKRGQNVTFRCDPISEHNRLYWYRQTLGQGPEFLTYFQNEAQLEKSRLLSDRFSAERPKGSFSTLEIQRTEQGDSAMYLCASSPRLAGVFTGELFFGEGSRLTVL.

The CDR3 coding sequence is TGTGCCAGCAGCTTAATCGGGAGTTGGGGAGAGACCCAGTACTTC. Translated: CASSLIGSWGETQYF. The chain joins TRBV7-2 to TRBJ2-5; a possible D gene is TRBD2 (6 bases). V lost 2 bases, J lost 4 bases, and 14 bases lay in between. CDR3 length: 15 residues. CDR1 and CDR2 from the germline V gene are SGHTA and FQGNSA.

The chain joins TRBV11-2 to TRBJ1-5; D uncertain. The V gene's germline CDR1 is SGHAT and CDR2 FQNNGV. The CDR3 is 15 amino acids. With 6 bases removed from V and 5 bases from J, the gap between germline ends came to 17 bases. This CDR3 reads CASRIGDDPYQPQHF. CDR3 DNA: TGTGCCAGCAGGATAGGAGATGATCCTTATCAGCCCCAGCATTTT.

The chain recombines TRBV7-2 with TRBJ1-5; no firm D call. Trimming stripped 4 bases from V and 4 bases from J, with 11 bases between. The CDR3 extends over 14 amino acids. Germline CDR1 reads SGHTA; CDR2 reads FQGNSA. For the CDR3, the DNA is TGTGCCAGCAGCTATCGTGGCGGAAATCAGCCCCAGCATTTT. This sequence encodes CASSYRGGNQPQHF.

This clone appeared a few times. The chain joins TRBV27 to TRBJ2-7; D unresolved. This CDR3 comprises 15 residues. Germline assignment: CDR1 MNHEY and CDR2 SMNVEV (reference sequence). V dropped 5 bases and J dropped 0 bases, with 14 bases sitting between them. The CDR3 sequence is CASSTSPRSSYEQYF. The DNA for the CDR3 is TGTGCCAGCAGTACCTCTCCCCGTAGCTCCTACGAGCAGTACTTC.

This clone was detected a few times. This chain joins TRBV5-1 and TRBJ2-1, with 11 positions matching TRBD2. CDR3 length equals 16 residues. CDR1 and CDR2 (germline): SGHRS, YFSETQ. J was trimmed by 4 bases and V by 5 bases; bases with no gene match: 8. This chain's CDR3 is CASREQGTSGYNEQFF. DNA of the CDR3: TGCGCCAGCAGAGAACAGGGGACTAGCGGTTACAATGAGCAGTTCTTC.

CDR3 sequence: CASSEGGMAGGRHEQYF. In nucleotides, the CDR3 is TGTGCCAGCAGCGAGGGGGGGATGGCGGGAGGGCGCCACGAGCAGTACTTC. The V gene is TRBV9, the J gene TRBJ2-7; TRBD2 aligns across 9 bases. V trimming: 3 bases; J trimming: 5 bases; junction bases outside the gene matches: 15. Germline-derived CDR1 and CDR2 are SGDLS and YYNGEE. This CDR3 is built from 17 residues.

CDR3 nucleotide sequence: TGTGCCAGCTCCCAAACCGGGAACGCCCGCTATGGCTACACCTTC. Translation: CASSQTGNARYGYTF. The rearrangement uses TRBV18 and TRBJ1-2, with D uncertain. This CDR3 spans 15 amino acids. Germline CDR1 KGHSH, CDR2 LQKENI. With 6 bases removed from V and 4 bases from J, the gap between germline ends came to 18 bases.

This clone was seen a few times. This rearrangement joins TRBV5-1 to TRBJ2-7, with D perhaps TRBD1 (6 bases). The CDR3 spans 12 residues. CDR1 and CDR2 (germline): SGHRS, YFSETQ. Trimming pared 3 bases from V and 3 bases from J, leaving 7 bases between. The CDR3 region is CASSSRGYEQYF. The CDR3 DNA follows: TGCGCCAGCAGCTCCAGGGGCTACGAGCAGTACTTC.

This rearrangement joins TRBV18 to TRBJ2-7; possible D gene TRBD2, 5 bases. V was pared by 2 bases and J by 3 bases, with 11 bases between. CDR1 is KGHSH, CDR2 LQKENI, per germline. The CDR3 has 14 amino acids. CDR3 nucleotides: TGTGCCAGCTCACCAGCGGGCCTTTTCTACGAGCAGTACTTC. This translates into CASSPAGLFYEQYF. Full variable domain (remainder filled in from reference TRBV18 and TRBJ2-7): NAGVMQNPRHLVRRRGQEARLRCSPMKGHSHVYWYRQLPEEGLKFMVYLQKENIIDESGMPKERFSAEFPKEGPSILRIQQVVRGDSAAYFCASSPAGLFYEQYFGPGTRLTVT.

The genes are TRBV28 and TRBJ1-1; D is possibly TRBD1 (5 bases). From germline, CDR1 is MDHEN and CDR2 SYDVKM. Trimming left V 7 bases short and J 4 bases short, with 16 bases between. This CDR3 is built from 14 residues. Here the CDR3 DNA reads TGTGCCAGCACTTATCAGGGTTTACGCACTGAAGCTTTCTTT. Residues: CASTYQGLRTEAFF. The full variable domain, rest sourced from reference TRBV28 and TRBJ1-1, is DVKVTQSSRYLVKRTGEKVFLECVQDMDHENMFWYRQDPGLGLRLIYFSYDVKMKEKGDIPEGYSVSREKKERFSLILESASTNQTSMYLCASTYQGLRTEAFFGQGTRLTVV.

The V call is TRBV7-8, the J call TRBJ1-5; possibly TRBD1 for D (5 bases). V shed 3 bases and J shed 2 bases, with 5 bases lying between them. Germline V gives CDR1 SGHVS, CDR2 FQNEAQ. The CDR3 is 13 amino acids. The CDR3 region has the DNA TGTGCCAGCAGCTTGACAGGCAATCAGCCCCAGCATTTT. Translation gives CASSLTGNQPQHF.

In its sample, this clone was seen a few times. The chain is built from TRBV30 and TRBJ2-3; tentative D call: TRBD1 (6 bases). The CDR3 length is 15 residues. The V and J ends lost 5 bases and 1 base respectively, with 16 bases between them. CDR1 and CDR2 (germline): GTSNPN, SVGIG (reference sequence). The CDR3 DNA reads as TGTGCCTGGGCCACAGGGATCAGGGGCACAGATACGCAGTATTTT. Its protein is CAWATGIRGTDTQYF.

V and J are TRBV30 and TRBJ1-1; 8 nucleotides agree with TRBD1. Per germline, CDR1 GTSNPN and CDR2 SVGIG (reference sequence). The CDR3 is 12 amino acids. The J segment lost 10 bases and the V segment lost 7 bases, leaving 11 bases of the junction unmatched. CDR3 nucleotide sequence: TGTGCCTATAGCGGACAGGGACTTGGAGCTTTCTTT. Protein sequence: CAYSGQGLGAFF.

V is TRBV5-1 and J is TRBJ2-1; 8 positions agree with TRBD2. The CDR3 contains 15 residues. Germline CDR1 reads SGHRS; CDR2 reads YFSETQ. With 0 bases clipped from V and 3 bases from J, the junction kept 2 bases outside the gene matches. The DNA of the CDR3 is TGCGCCAGCAGCTTGGAAAGCGGGAGCTACAATGAGCAGTTCTTC. Amino acid sequence: CASSLESGSYNEQFF.

The chain combines TRBV5-1 with TRBJ2-7, with 7 bases matching TRBD2. Germline V gene sequence: CDR1 SGHRS, CDR2 YFSETQ. J gave up 6 bases and V 4 bases, and 10 bases lay outside the gene matches. The CDR3 contains 14 residues. The CDR3 region is CASSPQTSPSEQYF. DNA for the CDR3: TGCGCCAGCAGCCCCCAGACTAGCCCCAGCGAGCAGTACTTC. The entire variable domain, with the rest obtained from reference TRBV5-1 and TRBJ2-7, is as follows: KAGVTQTPRYLIKTRGQQVTLSCSPISGHRSVSWYQQTPGQGLQFLFEYFSETQRNKGNFPGRFSGRQFSNSRSEMNVSTLELGDSALYLCASSPQTSPSEQYFGPGTRLTVT.

This clone was seen only a few times. The gene calls are TRBV5-6 and TRBJ2-1; 9 bases line up with TRBD1. CDR3 length: 16 amino acids. Germline CDR1 reads SGHDT; CDR2 reads YYEEEE. With V trimmed by 0 bases and J by 3 bases, 4 bases remained unmatched. The chain's CDR3 is CASSLVGDRVYNEQFF. CDR3 DNA sequence: TGTGCCAGCAGCTTGGTGGGGGACAGGGTCTACAATGAGCAGTTCTTC.

V gene TRBV25-1 combines with J gene TRBJ2-7; 7 positions agree with TRBD1. CDR1 and CDR2 from the germline V gene are MGHDK and SYGVNS. The CDR3 totals 14 residues. The ends lost 3 bases at V and 2 bases at J; junction bases unmatched: 4. CDR3 sequence (DNA): TGTGCCAGCAGTGATCCCGGGACAGCCTACGAGCAGTACTTC. It is translated as CASSDPGTAYEQYF.

This chain links TRBV4-3 with TRBJ2-5; D is possibly TRBD2 (5 bases). This CDR3 comprises 20 residues. Germline V gene data show CDR1 as LGHNA and CDR2 as YSLEER. V dropped 0 bases and J dropped 3 bases, with 26 bases sitting between them. The CDR3 DNA follows: TGCGCCAGCAGCCAAGAGGGGTGGTACGGAGACTACCCGAAAAAAGAGACCCAGTACTTC. This encodes CASSQEGWYGDYPKKETQYF.

The V call is TRBV2, the J call TRBJ1-1; 8 bases map to TRBD1. V shed 2 bases and J 0 bases; nucleotides not matched to a gene: 2. CDR1 and CDR2 (germline): SNHLY, FYNNEI. CDR3 length: 15 amino acids. The CDR3 nucleotides read TGTGCCAGCAGTGAACAGGGGGCGCTGAACACTGAAGCTTTCTTT. Protein: CASSEQGALNTEAFF. Supplemented by reference TRBV2 and TRBJ1-1, the full variable domain reads EPEVTQTPSHQVTQMGQEVILRCVPISNHLYFYWYRQILGQKVEFLVSFYNNEISEKSEIFDDQFSVERPDGSNFTLKIRSTKLEDSAMYFCASSEQGALNTEAFFGQGTRLTVV.

The chain carries TRBV29-1 and TRBJ1-3; TRBD1 is a possible D gene (5 bases). V was pared by 6 bases and J by 4 bases, with 13 bases between. The CDR3 runs to 13 residues. CDR1 and CDR2 from the germline V gene are SQVTM and ANQGSEA. Here the CDR3 reads CSVSRGAGNTIYF. The CDR3 bases are TGCAGCGTCTCAAGGGGTGCCGGAAACACCATATATTTT.